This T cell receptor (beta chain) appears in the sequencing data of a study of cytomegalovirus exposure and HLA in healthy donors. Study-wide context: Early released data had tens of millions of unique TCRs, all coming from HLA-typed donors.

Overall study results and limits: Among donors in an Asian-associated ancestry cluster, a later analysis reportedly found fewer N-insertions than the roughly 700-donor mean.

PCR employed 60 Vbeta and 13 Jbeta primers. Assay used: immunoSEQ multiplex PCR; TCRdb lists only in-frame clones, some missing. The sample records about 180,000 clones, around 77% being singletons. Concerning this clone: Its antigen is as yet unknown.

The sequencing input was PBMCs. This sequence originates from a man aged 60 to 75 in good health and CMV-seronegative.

Written as DNA, the CDR3 is TGCGCCAGCAGCTTGGGAGACAGAAGCACAGATACGCAGTATTTT. As protein: CASSLGDRSTDTQYF. This chain uses TRBV5-1 with TRBJ2-3; D might be TRBD1 (5 bases). CDR3 length: 15 residues. Germline V gives CDR1 SGHRS, CDR2 YFSETQ. The V and J ends lost 0 bases and 0 bases respectively, with 8 bases between them.